This record looks at one T cell receptor (beta chain) sequence and its context. J lost 4 bases, V lost 7 bases, and 4 bases had no gene match. This CDR3 has 13 residues. Germline CDR1 is MNHEY and CDR2 is SVGAGI. This table comes from immunoSEQ multiplex PCR, and its TCRdb copy is limited to in-frame clones, with some not included. The sample contains tens of thousands of clones, just over 85% of which appear only once. These data originate in a study of blood T cell repertoires in COVID-19. Overall study context: Some COVID-19 samples were acute and others convalescent; all came from the United States, Italy and Spain. Nucleic acid was either cDNA or gDNA, and it came from T cells, B-cell-depleted T cells, or PBMCs.

This chain uses TRBV6-5 with TRBJ2-1; 7 nucleotides line up with TRBD1. Material for sequencing was peripheral blood. The clonotype was recovered from a woman in her 70s with acute or convalescent COVID-19. The CDR3 sequence: CASKRDSYNEQFF. The CDR3 bases are TGTGCCAGCAAACGGGACAGTTACAATGAGCAGTTCTTC.